This T cell receptor beta chain was profiled in a study of CD8+CD57+ T cells in acquired aplastic anemia. This clonotype was observed many times. TCR beta VDJ combinations and CDR3 sequences were profiled from genomic DNA. Via MiXCR, TCRdb re-called the reads, giving one row per CDR3 protein. The sample lists 150,000 to 200,000 distinct CDR3 sequences, less than 55% occurring once. Germline CDR1 reads KGHDR; CDR2 reads SFDVKD. The CDR3 has 14 amino acids. Germline trimming cut 9 bases from V and 1 base from J; bases unmatched to any gene: 5. Sequencing input: sorted CD4+, CD8+, or CD8+CD57+ T cells (not recorded which) from PBMCs. This sequence originates from a human donor in good health. The chain couples TRBV24-1 to TRBJ2-3, with 8 bases aligning to TRBD1. In nucleotides, the CDR3 is TGTGCCACCGGGGAGACAGGGGGCACAGATACGCAGTATTTT. It translates to CATGETGGTDTQYF.